This T cell receptor beta chain was identified in a study of T cell changes during pregnancy in multiple sclerosis. Clones were sequenced by immunoSEQ multiplex PCR, and TCRdb holds only the in-frame ones, with some missing. The table records approximately 88,000 clones, about 94% of them present only once. CDR3 length: 15 amino acids. V lost 4 bases, J lost 2 bases, and 14 bases lay in between. Germline CDR1 and CDR2: SNHLY and FYNNEI. The chain joins TRBV2 to TRBJ1-2; D is perhaps TRBD1 (6 bases). The source was peripheral blood, collected in the third trimester of pregnancy. This clonotype was obtained from a female donor with multiple sclerosis, enrolled in a pregnancy study. CDR3 sequence: CASSGEQGGNYGYTF. CDR3 coding DNA: TGTGCCAGCAGTGGGGAACAGGGTGGGAACTATGGCTACACCTTC. The full variable domain, completed using reference TRBV2 and TRBJ1-2, is EPEVTQTPSHQVTQMGQEVILRCVPISNHLYFYWYRQILGQKVEFLVSFYNNEISEKSEIFDDQFSVERPDGSNFTLKIRSTKLEDSAMYFCASSGEQGGNYGYTFGSGTRLTVV.